The 19 T cell receptor beta chains below were found in one sample sequenced in a study of T cell repertoires in ileal Crohn's disease. The method was immunoSEQ multiplex PCR; TCRdb's version includes in-frame clones alone and lacks a portion of them. This sample has 4,000 to 5,000 clones, with roughly 69% found just once. The material sequenced was ileal tissue. Receptor source: an adult with Crohn's disease.

A few counts support this clone. The chain joins TRBV14 to TRBJ2-3; D is perhaps TRBD1 (6 bases). With 0 bases removed from V and 2 bases from J, the gap between germline ends came to 15 bases. The CDR3 has 17 residues. The germline CDR1 and CDR2 sequences are SGHDN and FVKESK. In DNA form, the CDR3 reads TGTGCCAGCAGCCAAGATCTTGGGACACGGACCACAGATACGCAGTATTTT. Translated, it gives CASSQDLGTRTTDTQYF. The variable domain in full, with the rest retrieved from reference TRBV14 and TRBJ2-3, is EAGVTQFPSHSVIEKGQTVTLRCDPISGHDNLYWYRRVMGKEIKFLLHFVKESKQDESGMPNNRFLAERTGGTYSTLKVQPAELEDSGVYFCASSQDLGTRTTDTQYFGPGTRLTVL.

V and J are TRBV28 and TRBJ1-1, with unresolved D. Germline assignment: CDR1 MDHEN and CDR2 SYDVKM. V gave up 5 bases and J gave up 11 bases, with 15 bases separating them. The CDR3 spans 12 residues. CDR3 sequence reads: CASSIRGRQAFF. The CDR3 DNA is TGTGCCAGCAGTATCCGAGGTAGGCAGGCTTTCTTT.

V and J are TRBV18 and TRBJ1-6, with D perhaps TRBD1 (6 bases). The V gene lost 8 bases and the J gene lost 10 bases, with 18 bases spanning the gap. The CDR3 length is 14 residues. Germline V gives CDR1 KGHSH, CDR2 LQKENI. For the CDR3, the DNA is TGTGCCAGCCGCTGGGAGGGGGGAAACTCACCCCTCCACTTT. Protein product: CASRWEGGNSPLHF. Full variable domain (outside the CDR3, taken from reference TRBV18 and TRBJ1-6): NAGVMQNPRHLVRRRGQEARLRCSPMKGHSHVYWYRQLPEEGLKFMVYLQKENIIDESGMPKERFSAEFPKEGPSILRIQQVVRGDSAAYFCASRWEGGNSPLHFGNGTRLTVT.

The chain carries TRBV28 and TRBJ1-2; 10 bases match TRBD1. There are 15 residues in the CDR3. Trimming cost V 3 bases and J 8 bases; bases outside gene matches: 9. Germline V gives CDR1 MDHEN, CDR2 SYDVKM. The CDR3 loop reads CASSFLRQGARGYTF. The CDR3 nucleotides read TGTGCCAGCAGTTTCCTACGACAGGGGGCACGAGGCTACACCTTC.

The genes are TRBV6-1 and TRBJ1-4, with a weak D call TRBD1 (5 bases). The germline V and J ends were trimmed by 4 bases and 4 bases, with 16 bases remaining between them. The CDR3 consists of 16 residues. The germline gives CDR1 MNHNS, CDR2 SASEGT. The CDR3 protein is CASSGIWGRYNEKLFF. Here the CDR3 DNA reads TGTGCCAGCAGTGGTATCTGGGGCCGATATAATGAAAAACTGTTTTTT.

Turning to this clone: At one end the junction does not follow the germline gene, possibly because of a read error. The chain links TRBV15 to TRBJ1-2, with a weak D call TRBD1 (6 bases). The germline CDR1 and CDR2 sequences are LNHNV and YYDKDF (reference sequence). The CDR3 is 12 amino acids. CDR3 nucleotides: TGTGCCACCAGCAGAGGGACAGCCAGGGGCGCCTTC. Its protein is CATSRGTARGAF.

This rearrangement joins TRBV9 to TRBJ2-1; 9 bases are a match to TRBD2. This CDR3 has 15 residues. Germline loops: CDR1 SGDLS, CDR2 YYNGEE. V lost 4 bases, J lost 2 bases, and 4 bases stayed unmatched. CDR3 sequence: CASSPSGIPYNEQFF. The CDR3 DNA is TGTGCCAGCAGCCCTAGCGGGATCCCCTACAATGAGCAGTTCTTC.

The CDR3, as DNA: TGTGCCAGCAGCCCCCACATTAGCGGGGGGATCACAGATACGCAGTATTTT. Translating it yields CASSPHISGGITDTQYF. This chain joins TRBV7-2 and TRBJ2-3; TRBD2 agrees at 10 bases. The trim removed 5 bases at V and 2 bases at J, leaving 10 bases unmatched. Germline assignment: CDR1 SGHTA and CDR2 FQGNSA. The CDR3 is 17 amino acids.

The chain joins TRBV7-3 to TRBJ2-5; 7 bases are shared with TRBD2. CDR3 length: 13 residues. Per germline, CDR1 SGHTA and CDR2 FQGTGA. The V segment lost 5 bases and the J segment 5 bases; nucleotides outside the gene matches: 5. This CDR3 reads CASSAGSGETQYF. The DNA of the CDR3 is TGTGCCAGCAGCGCCGGTAGCGGGGAGACCCAGTACTTC.

This clone was recorded a few times. J is TRBJ1-6 and V is TRBV28, with D possibly being TRBD1 (5 bases). Trimming removed 7 bases from V and 4 bases from J, with 23 bases in between. There are 18 residues in the CDR3. In germline, CDR1 is MDHEN, CDR2 SYDVKM. CDR3 sequence reads: CASIWGTTTVPYNSPLHF. The CDR3 DNA reads TGTGCCAGCATCTGGGGTACGACGACAGTCCCTTATAATTCACCCCTCCACTTT.

V and J are TRBV28 and TRBJ1-1; no definite D call. V shed 2 bases and J shed 10 bases, with 11 bases lying between them. This CDR3 comprises 12 residues. Germline CDR1 is MDHEN and CDR2 is SYDVKM. CDR3 DNA sequence: TGTGCCAGCAGTTTACAGGTCGGTCCAGCTTTCTTT. This encodes CASSLQVGPAFF. Supplemented by reference TRBV28 and TRBJ1-1, the full variable domain reads DVKVTQSSRYLVKRTGEKVFLECVQDMDHENMFWYRQDPGLGLRLIYFSYDVKMKEKGDIPEGYSVSREKKERFSLILESASTNQTSMYLCASSLQVGPAFFGQGTRLTVV.

There are a few counts of this clone. The gene calls are TRBV7-3 and TRBJ2-5, with D possibly TRBD2 on 6 matching bases. The V gene lost 3 bases and the J gene lost 1 base, with 6 bases spanning the gap. The CDR3 extends over 13 amino acids. CDR1 and CDR2 (germline): SGHTA, FQGTGA. This CDR3 is CASSLGGQETQYF. CDR3 nucleotide sequence: TGTGCCAGCAGCTTGGGAGGCCAAGAGACCCAGTACTTC.

The chain joins TRBV7-6 to TRBJ2-2, with a weak D call TRBD2 (7 bases). The CDR3 runs to 15 residues. CDR1 and CDR2 from the germline V gene are SGHVS and FNYEAQ. V was cut by 4 bases and J by 7 bases, with 16 bases left in between. CDR3 amino acids: CASSSPGGGIGELFF. The CDR3 coding sequence is TGTGCCAGCAGCTCCCCAGGCGGGGGCATCGGGGAGCTGTTTTTT.

This rearrangement joins TRBV5-1 to TRBJ2-5, with a tentative D call TRBD2 (6 bases). The CDR3 runs 15 residues. V was trimmed by 4 bases and J by 1 base, leaving 14 bases between them. Germline V gene sequence: CDR1 SGHRS, CDR2 YFSETQ. CDR3 sequence: CASSGGVTAQETQYF. DNA for the CDR3: TGCGCCAGCAGCGGAGGGGTGACAGCCCAAGAGACCCAGTACTTC.

The chain links TRBV7-7 to TRBJ2-3; D perhaps matches TRBD2 (5 bases). Germline V gene data show CDR1 as SSHAT and CDR2 as FNYEAQ (reference sequence). Between the trimmed V and J ends, which lost 1 base and 5 bases, there was a span of 10 bases. CDR3 length equals 14 residues. CDR3 nucleotides: TGTGCCAGCAGCTTAGGTCCCGGAGGAGATACGCAGTATTTT. It translates to CASSLGPGGDTQYF.

The V and J genes are TRBV4-3 and TRBJ1-6; TRBD1 matches 9 bases. The CDR3 runs 15 residues. V shed 0 bases, J shed 9 bases, and the junction held 3 bases outside the gene matches. Germline CDR1 LGHNA, CDR2 YSLEER. CDR3 nucleotides: TGCGCCAGCAGCCAAGATATGGGACAGGGTTCACCCCTCCACTTT. Residues: CASSQDMGQGSPLHF.

The chain couples TRBV30 to TRBJ2-7; TRBD1 matches 7 bases. Germline V gene sequence: CDR1 GTSNPN, CDR2 SVGIG (reference sequence). This CDR3 contains 13 residues. V was pared by 1 base and J by 6 bases, with 6 bases of the junction left unmatched. CDR3 amino acids: CAWSGQGLGEQYF. The CDR3 nucleotides are TGTGCCTGGAGTGGACAGGGTCTAGGCGAGCAGTACTTC. Looking up the rest from reference TRBV30 and TRBJ2-7 gives the full variable domain: SQTIHQWPATLVQPVGSPLSLECTVEGTSNPNLYWYRQAAGRGLQLLFYSVGIGQISSEVPQNLSASRPQDRQFILSSKKLLLSDSGFYLCAWSGQGLGEQYFGPGTRLTVT.

The chain employs TRBV4-1 and TRBJ1-1; a possible D gene is TRBD1 (6 bases). V dropped 3 bases and J dropped 0 bases, with 11 bases sitting between them. Germline V gives CDR1 MGHRA, CDR2 YSYEKL. This CDR3 is 15 amino acids long. CDR3 coding DNA: TGCGCCAGCAGCCAGCGGACAGCCATGAACACTGAAGCTTTCTTT. It encodes CASSQRTAMNTEAFF.

The V and J genes are TRBV2 and TRBJ1-6; D ambiguous. Looked up from germline, CDR1 is SNHLY and CDR2 is FYNNEI. The CDR3 has 16 residues. The V gene lost 6 bases and the J gene lost 1 base, with 13 bases spanning the gap. CDR3 amino acids: CASSVSRSSYNSPLHF. CDR3 bases: TGTGCCAGCAGCGTAAGCCGTTCATCCTATAATTCACCCCTCCACTTT.